This T cell receptor (beta chain) was documented in a study of CD4 T cells in relation to SARS-CoV-2 and coronaviruses. Study at large: Controls used an HIV-1 Nef peptide pool or no peptide. Regarding the study as a whole: The cross-reactivity analysis covered only spike protein, not other viral proteins.

The germline gives CDR1 MNHEY, CDR2 SMNVEV (reference sequence). The CDR3 contains 15 residues. With V trimmed by 0 bases and J by 4 bases, 5 bases remained unmatched. Measured with immunoSEQ multiplex PCR; TCRdb has only the in-frame clones, and not every one. The sample shows 20,000 to 25,000 clones, approximately 76% of them seen only once. About this clone itself: Its antigen is undetermined.

Before the COVID-19 pandemic, during about 2011-2018, CD4+ T cells were taken from unexposed donors. CD4+ T cells were isolated from the cells after nine to eleven days of culture. As cell numbers allowed, unexposed-donor CD4+ T cells faced SARS-CoV-2 S/N and four cold-coronavirus spikes. The TCR originated in a human donor in good health. The chain carries TRBV27 and TRBJ1-1, with 7 bases that match TRBD1. The sample taken for sequencing was CD4+ T cells from PBMCs, cultured in vitro. The CDR3 loop reads CASSLSTGVITEAFF. CDR3 DNA sequence: TGTGCCAGCAGTTTATCTACAGGGGTAATCACTGAAGCTTTCTTT.